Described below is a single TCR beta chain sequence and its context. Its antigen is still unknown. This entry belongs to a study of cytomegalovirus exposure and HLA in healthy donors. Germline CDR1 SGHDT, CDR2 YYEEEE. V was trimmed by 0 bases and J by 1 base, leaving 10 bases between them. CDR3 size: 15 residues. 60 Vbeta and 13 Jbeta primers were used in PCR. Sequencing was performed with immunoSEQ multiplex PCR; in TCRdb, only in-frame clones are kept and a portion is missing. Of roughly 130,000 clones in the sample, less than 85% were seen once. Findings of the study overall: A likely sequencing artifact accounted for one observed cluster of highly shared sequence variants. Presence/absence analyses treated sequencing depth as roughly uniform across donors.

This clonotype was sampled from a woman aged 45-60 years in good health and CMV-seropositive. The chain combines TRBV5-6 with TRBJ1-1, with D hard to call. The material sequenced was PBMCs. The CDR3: CASSLAVAENTEAFF. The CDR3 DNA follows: TGTGCCAGCAGCTTGGCCGTCGCAGAGAACACTGAAGCTTTCTTT.